The next 8 T cell receptor beta chains were all read from a single sample in a study of cytomegalovirus exposure and HLA in healthy donors. Data came from immunoSEQ multiplex PCR; TCRdb stores just in-frame clones and leaves some out. The repertoire includes some 68,000 clones, roughly 96% of them detected once, and 2% to 2.5% sits in the top ten. Sequenced input: PBMCs. These receptors came from a man younger than 35 in good health and CMV-seronegative.

The chain uses TRBV28 and TRBJ2-7, with 9 positions matching TRBD1. Trimming removed 5 bases from V and 4 bases from J; junction bases left unmatched: 9. Looked up from germline, CDR1 is MDHEN and CDR2 is SYDVKM. The CDR3 is 15 residues long. CDR3 region: CASSPGQGTRYEQYF. CDR3 nucleotide sequence: TGTGCCAGCAGTCCCGGACAGGGGACGAGGTACGAGCAGTACTTC. Complete variable domain (other parts from reference TRBV28 and TRBJ2-7): DVKVTQSSRYLVKRTGEKVFLECVQDMDHENMFWYRQDPGLGLRLIYFSYDVKMKEKGDIPEGYSVSREKKERFSLILESASTNQTSMYLCASSPGQGTRYEQYFGPGTRLTVT.

The V call is TRBV27, the J call TRBJ1-4; a weak D match, TRBD1 (6 bases). CDR3 length: 16 amino acids. The germline V gene encodes CDR1 MNHEY and CDR2 SMNVEV (reference sequence). The V end was cut by 10 bases, the J end by 0 bases, with 18 bases between. CDR3 residues: CAIQGEQGATNEKLFF. The CDR3 nucleotides are TGTGCCATCCAAGGAGAACAGGGTGCAACTAATGAAAAACTGTTTTTT.

The V and J genes are TRBV6-1 and TRBJ1-5; the D gene is possibly TRBD1 (5 bases). V was cut by 2 bases and J by 7 bases, with 18 bases left in between. Germline lookup yields CDR1 MNHNS and CDR2 SASEGT. The CDR3 covers 16 residues. CDR3 amino acids: CASSELSGGGRQPQHF. CDR3 nucleotide sequence: TGTGCCAGCAGTGAACTCTCCGGGGGGGGTAGGCAGCCCCAGCATTTT.

V gene TRBV29-1 combines with J gene TRBJ2-3, with D maybe TRBD2 (5 bases). Per germline, CDR1 SQVTM and CDR2 ANQGSEA. The CDR3 is made up of 13 amino acids. V was pared by 6 bases and J by 4 bases, with 14 bases between. In DNA form, the CDR3 reads TGCAGCGTGGCACTAGTAGGTCCAGATACGCAGTATTTT. This sequence encodes CSVALVGPDTQYF.

In this sample, this clone turned up once. This chain connects TRBV7-9 to TRBJ1-1; TRBD1 aligns across 10 bases. The CDR3 contains 15 residues. CDR1 and CDR2 (germline): SEHNR, FQNEAQ (reference sequence). Unmatched junction bases numbered 2, after V lost 1 base and J lost 3 bases. The CDR3 region is CASSLDGTGDTEAFF. The CDR3 DNA sequence: TGTGCCAGCAGCTTAGACGGGACAGGGGACACTGAAGCTTTCTTT.

This rearrangement joins TRBV6-6 to TRBJ1-1, with TRBD1 matching 8 bases. Trimming removed 11 bases from V and 4 bases from J; junction bases left unmatched: 12. From germline, CDR1 is MNHNY and CDR2 SVGAGI (reference sequence). There are 14 residues in the CDR3. CDR3 residues: CALRGTTGATEAFF. The DNA of the CDR3 is TGTGCCCTCAGGGGGACGACAGGGGCCACTGAAGCTTTCTTT.

The chain employs TRBV15 and TRBJ2-3; 8 bases match TRBD2. Germline lookup yields CDR1 LNHNV and CDR2 YYDKDF (reference sequence). V lost 3 bases and J lost 1; bases outside the gene matches: 9. CDR3 length: 17 residues. The CDR3 region is CATSSATTSGGTDTQYF. CDR3 nucleotide sequence: TGTGCCACCAGCAGCGCAACTACTAGCGGCGGCACAGATACGCAGTATTTT.

This clone was detected only once. The V call is TRBV9, the J call TRBJ2-3; the D gene is possibly TRBD2 (6 bases). Germline V gives CDR1 SGDLS, CDR2 YYNGEE. V was shortened by 0 bases and J by 1 base, with 15 bases between the two germline ends. CDR3 size: 17 residues. The CDR3 nucleotides read TGTGCCAGCAGCGTAGGCCCCAGGGCGGGGCGCACAGATACGCAGTATTTT. This codes for CASSVGPRAGRTDTQYF.